The rows below give T cell receptor beta chains drawn from one sample of a study of blood T cell repertoires in COVID-19. This table comes from immunoSEQ multiplex PCR, and its TCRdb copy is limited to in-frame clones, with some not included. The repertoire holds approximately 470,000 clones, with roughly 88% as singletons. The source material was peripheral blood. These receptors were taken from a human donor in a cohort sampled during active COVID-19. Both conserved end residues are trimmed from each CDR3. Fields, in order: CDR3 protein, CDR3 length, V gene.

CDR3: ATSRGAGGPVETQY; length: 14; V: TRBV15
CDR3: ASSPDSPNQPQH; length: 12; V: TRBV5-1
CDR3: ASSYSSGSPGELF; length: 13; V: TRBV6-5
CDR3: ASSTTTGSEAF; length: 11; V: TRBV19
CDR3: ASSPYIKETQY; length: 11; V: TRBV27
CDR3: ASSGTIDTEAF; length: 11; V: TRBV5-6
CDR3: ASSLGDRGPNQPQH; length: 14; V: TRBV7-9
CDR3: ASQGLAAYNEQF; length: 12; V: TRBV6-5
CDR3: ASSRRTRGEKLF; length: 12; V: TRBV18
CDR3: ASSVGFQGSGELF; length: 13; V: TRBV9
CDR3: ASSTAGGYNEQF; length: 12; V: TRBV19